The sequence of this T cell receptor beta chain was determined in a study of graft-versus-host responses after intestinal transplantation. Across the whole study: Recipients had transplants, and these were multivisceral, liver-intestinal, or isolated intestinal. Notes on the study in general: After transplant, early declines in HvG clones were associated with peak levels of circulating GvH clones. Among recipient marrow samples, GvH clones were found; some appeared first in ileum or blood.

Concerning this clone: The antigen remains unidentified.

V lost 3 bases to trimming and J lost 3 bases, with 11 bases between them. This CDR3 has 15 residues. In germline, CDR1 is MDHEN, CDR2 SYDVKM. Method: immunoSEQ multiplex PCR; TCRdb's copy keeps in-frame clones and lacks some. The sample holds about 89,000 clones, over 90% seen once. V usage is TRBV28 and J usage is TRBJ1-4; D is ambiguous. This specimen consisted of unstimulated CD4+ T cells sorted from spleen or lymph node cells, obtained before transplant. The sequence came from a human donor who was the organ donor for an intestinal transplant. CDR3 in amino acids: CASSLAGSANEKLFF. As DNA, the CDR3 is TGTGCCAGCAGTTTGGCCGGGTCAGCTAATGAAAAACTGTTTTTT.